What follows are 26 T cell receptor beta chains derived from one specimen sequenced in a study of T cell responses to AZD1222 COVID-19 vaccine. Measured with immunoSEQ multiplex PCR; TCRdb has only the in-frame clones, and not every one. The table records approximately 190,000 clones, around 92% of them present only once. Sequences were derived from peripheral blood, sampled on day 0 of AZD1222 vaccination. Receptors were obtained from an adult in good health.

V gene TRBV24-1 combines with J gene TRBJ2-1, with TRBD2 matching 9 bases. The CDR3 runs to 16 residues. Losses at the gene ends were 3 bases for V and 1 base for J; bases not matched to a gene: 3. Germline assignment: CDR1 KGHDR and CDR2 SFDVKD. CDR3 sequence: CATSDGTSNSYNEQFF. The CDR3 region has the DNA TGTGCCACCAGTGATGGGACTAGCAATTCCTACAATGAGCAGTTCTTC.

This sequence joins TRBV6-6 and TRBJ2-7; D not certain. Germline lookup yields CDR1 MNHNY and CDR2 SVGAGI (reference sequence). The ends were cut back, 2 bases at V and 4 bases at J, with 3 bases in the middle. The CDR3 covers 11 residues. The CDR3, as DNA: TGTGCCAGCAGTTACCAGTACGAGCAGTACTTC. It codes for CASSYQYEQYF.

The CDR3 DNA sequence: TGTGCCAGCAGCCAACAGGGGGTCACCGGGGAGCTGTTTTTT. This sequence encodes CASSQQGVTGELFF. The rearrangement uses TRBV7-2 and TRBJ2-2; 8 nucleotides agree with TRBD1. CDR1 is SGHTA and CDR2 is FQGNSA in the germline V gene. CDR3 length: 14 residues. V was pared by 5 bases and J by 4 bases, with 3 bases of the junction left unmatched. The complete variable domain, with remaining parts taken from reference TRBV7-2 and TRBJ2-2, reads GAGVSQSPSNKVTEKGKDVELRCDPISGHTALYWYRQSLGQGLEFLIYFQGNSAPDKSGLPSDRFSAERTGGSVSTLTIQRTQQEDSAVYLCASSQQGVTGELFFGEGSRLTVL.

This clone has just one count. This chain uses TRBV24-1 with TRBJ2-6; possible D gene TRBD2, 5 bases. Trimming removed 8 bases from V and 2 bases from J, with 9 bases in between. Germline loops: CDR1 KGHDR, CDR2 SFDVKD. This CDR3 is 14 amino acids long. CDR3 residues: CATTAGAGANVLTF. CDR3 sequence (DNA): TGTGCCACCACCGCCGGGGCTGGGGCCAACGTCCTGACTTTC.

The chain carries TRBV7-8 and TRBJ1-1, with 8 bases lining up with TRBD1. CDR1 is SGHVS, CDR2 FQNEAQ, per germline. J lost 7 bases, V lost 4 bases, and 11 bases had no gene match. This CDR3 is built from 15 residues. For the CDR3, the DNA is TGTGCCAGCAGCTCCCAAGGACAGGGAAGGGTTGAAGCTTTCTTT. This sequence encodes CASSSQGQGRVEAFF.

This clone is a singleton in its sample. The rearrangement links TRBV5-4 to TRBJ2-7; TRBD1 matches 7 bases. The CDR3 length is 14 residues. V gave up 2 bases and J gave up 5 bases; unmatched junction bases: 7. Germline assignment: CDR1 SGHNT and CDR2 YYREEE (reference sequence). The CDR3 spells CASSLKTGSDEQYF. In DNA, the CDR3 is TGTGCCAGCAGCTTAAAGACAGGGTCCGACGAGCAGTACTTC.

This clone was observed a single time. The V and J genes are TRBV7-9 and TRBJ1-6; possible D gene TRBD1, 5 bases. Germline V gene lookup returns CDR1 SEHNR and CDR2 FQNEAQ (reference sequence). The CDR3 is 16 amino acids. Trimming took 2 bases from V and 10 from J, leaving 18 bases between them. CDR3 DNA sequence: TGTGCCAGCAGCTTAATCGGGCAGGGAATAGGATCACCCCTCCACTTT. It specifies CASSLIGQGIGSPLHF.

The chain carries TRBV4-2 and TRBJ1-5; D ambiguous. Germline CDR1 is LGHNA and CDR2 is YNFKEQ. V lost 0 bases to trimming and J lost 4 bases, with 4 bases between them. This CDR3 is built from 13 residues. CDR3 bases: TGTGCCAGCAGCCAAGACCGAAATCAGCCCCAGCATTTT. Translating it yields CASSQDRNQPQHF.

The rearrangement links TRBV18 to TRBJ1-5; 11 nucleotides agree with TRBD1. The V segment lost 2 bases and the J segment 7 bases; nucleotides outside the gene matches: 10. The CDR3 sequence is 17 residues long. Germline V gene lookup returns CDR1 KGHSH and CDR2 LQKENI. The CDR3 reads CASSPEGTGGRNQPQHF. CDR3 DNA sequence: TGTGCCAGCTCACCAGAGGGGACAGGGGGGCGAAACCAGCCCCAGCATTTT.

In its sample, this clone was seen once. The genes are TRBV2 and TRBJ2-7, with D tentatively TRBD1 (5 bases). CDR3 length: 13 residues. The germline CDR1 and CDR2 sequences are SNHLY and FYNNEI. Between the trimmed V and J ends, which lost 4 bases and 6 bases, there was a span of 13 bases. The CDR3 loop reads CASSARVRSEQYF. DNA for the CDR3: TGTGCCAGCAGTGCCAGGGTACGAAGCGAGCAGTACTTC. Drawing the rest from reference TRBV2 and TRBJ2-7, the complete variable domain is EPEVTQTPSHQVTQMGQEVILRCVPISNHLYFYWYRQILGQKVEFLVSFYNNEISEKSEIFDDQFSVERPDGSNFTLKIRSTKLEDSAMYFCASSARVRSEQYFGPGTRLTVT.

CDR3 residues: CASSSSGIAGSYEQYF. CDR3 DNA: TGTGCCAGCAGCTCGAGTGGGATCGCGGGCTCCTACGAGCAGTACTTC. This chain links TRBV7-9 with TRBJ2-7; tentative D call: TRBD2 (5 bases). Germline V CDR1 and CDR2: SEHNR, FQNEAQ (reference sequence). V was cut by 4 bases and J by 0 bases, with 16 bases left in between. The CDR3 extends over 16 amino acids.

V is TRBV19 and J is TRBJ1-1; 8 bases match TRBD1. CDR3 length equals 15 residues. V shed 1 base, J shed 5 bases, and the junction held 6 bases outside the gene matches. Germline-derived CDR1 and CDR2 are LNHDA and SQIVND (reference sequence). The CDR3 protein is CASSIGGQGRTEAFF. CDR3 bases: TGTGCCAGTAGTATAGGCGGACAGGGTAGGACTGAAGCTTTCTTT. Based on the CDR3 plus reference TRBV19 and TRBJ1-1, the full variable domain is DGGITQSPKYLFRKEGQNVTLSCEQNLNHDAMYWYRQDPGQGLRLIYYSQIVNDFQKGDIAEGYSVSREKKESFPLTVTSAQKNPTAFYLCASSIGGQGRTEAFFGQGTRLTVV.

This sequence joins TRBV3-1 (or the pseudogene TRBV3-2) and TRBJ1-3; perhaps TRBD1 as D (5 bases). The CDR3 has 17 amino acids. Germline V CDR1 and CDR2: LGHDT, YNNKEL (reference sequence). Trimming stripped 1 base from V and 2 bases from J, with 15 bases between. The CDR3 here is CASSQARSGTAGNTIYF. The CDR3 DNA is TGTGCCAGCAGCCAAGCTAGGTCCGGGACCGCTGGAAACACCATATATTTT.

V gene TRBV2 combines with J gene TRBJ1-1; tentative D call: TRBD1 (6 bases). CDR1 and CDR2 from the germline V gene are SNHLY and FYNNEI. The V end lost 8 bases, the J end lost 5 bases, and 12 bases lay between the germline ends. CDR3 length: 12 amino acids. CDR3 sequence reads: CASGGLGTEAFF. The CDR3 DNA follows: TGTGCCAGCGGGGGGCTCGGAACTGAAGCTTTCTTT.

The chain employs TRBV29-1 and TRBJ1-1; D not resolved. V was pared by 5 bases and J by 0 bases, with 10 bases between. This CDR3 has 13 amino acids. Germline V gives CDR1 SQVTM, CDR2 ANQGSEA. This CDR3 reads CSVRSDLNTEAFF. The CDR3 nucleotides are TGCAGCGTTCGGTCCGATCTGAACACTGAAGCTTTCTTT. The full variable domain, with the rest looked up from reference TRBV29-1 and TRBJ1-1, is SAVISQKPSRDICQRGTSLTIQCQVDSQVTMMFWYRQQPGQSLTLIATANQGSEATYESGFVIDKFPISRPNLTFSTLTVSNMSPEDSSIYLCSVRSDLNTEAFFGQGTRLTVV.

The rearrangement links TRBV5-6 to TRBJ1-1; D remains unclear. Trimming stripped 0 bases from V and 3 bases from J, with 3 bases between. The CDR3 extends over 12 amino acids. Per germline, CDR1 SGHDT and CDR2 YYEEEE. The CDR3 nucleotides read TGTGCCAGCAGCTTGGACGACACTGAAGCTTTCTTT. It encodes CASSLDDTEAFF. The entire variable domain, with the rest obtained from reference TRBV5-6 and TRBJ1-1, is as follows: DAGVTQSPTHLIKTRGQQVTLRCSPKSGHDTVSWYQQALGQGPQFIFQYYEEEERQRGNFPDRFSGHQFPNYSSELNVNALLLGDSALYLCASSLDDTEAFFGQGTRLTVV.

This sequence joins TRBV12-3 or TRBV12-4 and TRBJ2-1, with TRBD2 as a possible D gene (7 bases). The CDR3 is made up of 13 amino acids. With 3 bases removed from V and 10 bases from J, the gap between germline ends came to 13 bases. CDR3 residues: CASSFERGGEQFF. The CDR3 coding sequence is TGTGCCAGCAGTTTTGAAAGGGGGGGAGAGCAGTTCTTC.

This clone showed up just once. The chain carries TRBV4-3 and TRBJ2-1; TRBD2 agrees at 9 bases. CDR1 and CDR2 from the germline V gene are LGHNA and YSLEER. The junction had 4 bases not matched to a gene; V was cut back by 0 bases and J by 4 bases. CDR3 size: 16 residues. In DNA, the CDR3 is TGCGCCAGCAGCCAAGAAGGGACTAGCTCATACAATGAGCAGTTCTTC. Its translation is CASSQEGTSSYNEQFF.

As concerns this clone: This sample also contains other DNA sequences that code for the same CDR3. V and J are TRBV15 and TRBJ1-3, with D perhaps TRBD1 (6 bases). This CDR3 is built from 14 residues. From germline, CDR1 is LNHNV and CDR2 YYDKDF (reference sequence). The ends were cut back, 1 base at V and 4 bases at J, with 8 bases in the middle. DNA for the CDR3: TGTGCCACCAGCAGAGGGGGGGCGGGAAACACCATATATTTT. Protein: CATSRGGAGNTIYF.

The V call is TRBV12-5, the J call TRBJ1-1; D remains ambiguous. CDR1 LGHNT and CDR2 FRNRAP come from the germline V gene. This CDR3 has 13 amino acids. Trimming took 1 base from V and 5 from J, leaving 8 bases between them. The CDR3 bases are TGTGCTAGTGGTTTGGAGCCTAATACTGAAGCTTTCTTT. Protein sequence: CASGLEPNTEAFF.

The gene calls are TRBV12-3 or TRBV12-4 and TRBJ1-1; D is ambiguous. Trimming cost V 7 bases and J 6 bases, with 12 bases left between them. This CDR3 contains 12 residues. The CDR3 DNA reads as TGTGCCAGCAACCTGGGGTGGGCTGAAGCTTTCTTT. It translates to CASNLGWAEAFF.

This chain connects TRBV18 to TRBJ1-1, with TRBD1 identical over 8 bases. CDR3 length: 14 residues. Germline V gene lookup returns CDR1 KGHSH and CDR2 LQKENI. The junction had 4 bases not matched to a gene; V was cut back by 4 bases and J by 3 bases. The CDR3 bases are TGTGCCAGCTCACAGACAGGGGCGGACACTGAAGCTTTCTTT. It encodes CASSQTGADTEAFF.

This clone appeared a single time. The rearrangement uses TRBV14 and TRBJ2-7; 10 positions agree with TRBD1. V lost 3 bases, J lost 1 base, and 3 bases stayed unmatched. The CDR3 runs 15 residues. CDR1 and CDR2 (germline): SGHDN, FVKESK. The CDR3 region has the DNA TGTGCCAGCAGCCAGGTGGGACAGGGGTCCTACGAGCAGTACTTC. Translation: CASSQVGQGSYEQYF.

The chain is built from TRBV6-2 or TRBV6-3 and TRBJ1-1, with TRBD1 as a possible D gene (6 bases). Trimming left V 6 bases short and J 0 bases short, with 8 bases between. This CDR3 is 13 amino acids long. CDR1 is MNHEY, CDR2 SVGEGT, per germline. The CDR3 loop is CASSRGMNTEAFF. In DNA form, the CDR3 reads TGTGCCAGCAGCAGGGGAATGAACACTGAAGCTTTCTTT.

The chain combines TRBV4-1 with TRBJ1-2, with TRBD1 matching 7 bases. The J segment lost 2 bases and the V segment lost 3 bases, leaving 9 bases of the junction unmatched. The CDR3 length is 16 residues. Per germline, CDR1 MGHRA and CDR2 YSYEKL. The CDR3 DNA follows: TGCGCCAGCAGCCAGGCGCTACAGGGGTCGAACTATGGCTACACCTTC. It codes for CASSQALQGSNYGYTF.

The CDR3 nucleotides are TGCGCCAGCAGCTTACAGGGCGAGGAAAAACTGTTTTTT. Translated: CASSLQGEEKLFF. This rearrangement joins TRBV5-1 to TRBJ1-4; D is perhaps TRBD1 (6 bases). In germline, CDR1 is SGHRS, CDR2 YFSETQ. The length of the CDR3 is 13 residues. Trimming pared 2 bases from V and 8 bases from J, leaving 10 bases between.